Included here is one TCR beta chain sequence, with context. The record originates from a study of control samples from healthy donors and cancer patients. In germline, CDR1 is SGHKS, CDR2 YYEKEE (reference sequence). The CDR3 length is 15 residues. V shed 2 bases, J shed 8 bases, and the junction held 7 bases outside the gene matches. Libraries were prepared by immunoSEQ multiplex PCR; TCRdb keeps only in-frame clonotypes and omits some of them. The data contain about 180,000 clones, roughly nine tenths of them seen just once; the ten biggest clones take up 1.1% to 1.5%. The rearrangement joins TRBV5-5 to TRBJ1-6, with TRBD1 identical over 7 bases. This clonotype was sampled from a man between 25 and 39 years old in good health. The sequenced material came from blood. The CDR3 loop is CASSFDRDADSPLHF. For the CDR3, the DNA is TGTGCCAGCAGCTTTGACAGGGATGCGGATTCACCCCTCCACTTT.